This TCR beta chain was sequenced during a study of Ad26.COV2.S vaccination and SARS-CoV-2 variants. The study, taken as a whole, reports: Whether participants received vaccine or placebo, their non-spike TCR breadth was similar. The TCR breadth and depth analyses may have produced an underestimate of total T cell responses.

Documented treatment: about 20 received Ad26.COV2.S at low or high dose, single or two shots; about 5 received placebo; per-sample allocation not given. Sampling was done on day 63 after the first vaccine or placebo injection. An adult donor aged 18-55 years was enrolled in Boston. Assay: immunoSEQ multiplex PCR; the TCRdb copy retains only in-frame clones and omits some. The sample lists some 300,000 clones, around four fifths seen once, with approximately 2.1% in the top ten. This clone was recorded once. Its specificity is unknown. From germline, CDR1 is KGHSH and CDR2 LQKENI. The length of the CDR3 is 17 residues. Trimming stripped 2 bases from V and 6 bases from J, with 19 bases between.

Source: peripheral blood, taken in a trial of Ad26.COV2.S vaccine versus placebo. The sequence was collected from a person between 18 and 59 years old who received the Ad26.COV2.S COVID-19 vaccine or a placebo. The chain recombines TRBV18 with TRBJ2-2, with D perhaps TRBD2 (5 bases). CDR3 in amino acids: CASSPEIASKSPGELFF. CDR3 DNA: TGTGCCAGCTCACCAGAGATTGCTAGCAAATCCCCCGGGGAGCTGTTTTTT.